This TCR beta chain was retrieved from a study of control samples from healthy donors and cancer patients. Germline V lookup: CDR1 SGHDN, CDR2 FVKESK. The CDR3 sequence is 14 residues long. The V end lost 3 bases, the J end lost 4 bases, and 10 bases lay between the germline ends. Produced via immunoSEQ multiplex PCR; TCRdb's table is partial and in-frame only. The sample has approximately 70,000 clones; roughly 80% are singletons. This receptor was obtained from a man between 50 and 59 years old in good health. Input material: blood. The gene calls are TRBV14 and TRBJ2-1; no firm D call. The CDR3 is CASSHVDWYNEQFF. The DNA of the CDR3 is TGTGCCAGCAGCCATGTAGACTGGTACAATGAGCAGTTCTTC. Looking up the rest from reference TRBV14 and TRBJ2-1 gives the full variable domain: EAGVTQFPSHSVIEKGQTVTLRCDPISGHDNLYWYRRVMGKEIKFLLHFVKESKQDESGMPNNRFLAERTGGTYSTLKVQPAELEDSGVYFCASSHVDWYNEQFFGPGTRLTVL.